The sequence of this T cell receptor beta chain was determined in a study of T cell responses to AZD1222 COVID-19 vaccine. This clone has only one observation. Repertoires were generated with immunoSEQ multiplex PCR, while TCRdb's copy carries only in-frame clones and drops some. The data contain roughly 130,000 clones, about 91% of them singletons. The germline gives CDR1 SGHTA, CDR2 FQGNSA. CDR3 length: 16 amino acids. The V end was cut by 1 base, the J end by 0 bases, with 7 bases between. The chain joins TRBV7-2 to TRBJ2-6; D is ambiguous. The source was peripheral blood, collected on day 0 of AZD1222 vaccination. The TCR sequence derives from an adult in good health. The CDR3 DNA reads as TGTGCCAGCAGCTTAGAACGGTACTCTGGGGCCAACGTCCTGACTTTC. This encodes CASSLERYSGANVLTF.